The 5 T cell receptor beta chains listed next were all sequenced from one sample in a study of T cells after yellow fever vaccination. Using its own MiXCR run on the 5' RACE reads, TCRdb lists one record per CDR3 protein. The data contain approximately 250,000 distinct CDR3 sequences, about 3.9% of them singletons. Sequences were derived from PBMCs, sampled 15 days after the yellow fever booster vaccination. The receptor set was obtained from a man aged 18 to 35 who received the YFV17D yellow fever vaccine.

This clonotype was detected only a few times. The chain is built from TRBV7-9 and TRBJ1-1, with 11 nucleotides matching TRBD1. CDR3 length equals 17 residues. J was trimmed by 6 bases and V by 2 bases; bases with no gene match: 11. Germline assignment: CDR1 SEHNR and CDR2 FQNEAQ (reference sequence). The CDR3 is CASSLLGVGGQGAEAFF. CDR3 nucleotides: TGTGCCAGCAGCTTACTTGGGGTCGGGGGACAGGGGGCTGAAGCTTTCTTT.

This clonotype was seen many times. CDR3 nucleotide sequence: TGTGCCAGCGTTACGACAGACTATGGCTACACCTTC. Translation: CASVTTDYGYTF. V and J are TRBV7-9 and TRBJ1-2; D may be TRBD1 (5 bases). This CDR3 is 12 amino acids long. Germline-derived CDR1 and CDR2 are SEHNR and FQNEAQ (reference sequence). The ends were cut back, 8 bases at V and 3 bases at J, with 10 bases in the middle.

This clonotype was detected many times. V and J are TRBV7-2 and TRBJ2-1; D call uncertain. Germline values: CDR1 SGHTA, CDR2 FQGNSA. This CDR3 comprises 15 residues. Deletions cut 0 bases from V and 7 bases from J, with 13 bases between. The CDR3 region is CASSLAKPGRNEQFF. The CDR3 DNA reads as TGTGCCAGCAGCTTAGCGAAACCCGGGCGGAATGAGCAGTTCTTC.

The sample holds many counts of this clonotype. The rearrangement links TRBV5-8 to TRBJ2-2; TRBD1 matches at 8 bases. Trimming took 0 bases from V and 6 from J; bases not matched to a gene: 7. CDR3 length: 16 amino acids. Germline V lookup: CDR1 SGHTS, CDR2 YDEGEE. The CDR3 sequence is CASSLAKTGVPGELFF. CDR3 bases: TGTGCCAGCAGCTTGGCCAAGACAGGGGTTCCCGGGGAGCTGTTTTTT. The complete variable domain, with remaining parts taken from reference TRBV5-8 and TRBJ2-2, reads EAGVTQSPTHLIKTRGQQATLRCSPISGHTSVYWYQQALGLGLQFLLWYDEGEERNRGNFPPRFSGRQFPNYSSELNVNALELEDSALYLCASSLAKTGVPGELFFGEGSRLTVL.

This rearrangement joins TRBV29-1 to TRBJ2-5; 8 bases are a match to TRBD2. The CDR3 consists of 13 residues. Trimming took 3 bases from V and 5 from J; bases not matched to a gene: 5. Germline V gene data show CDR1 as SQVTM and CDR2 as ANQGSEA. The CDR3 loop is CSVDRGGRETQYF. CDR3 sequence (DNA): TGCAGCGTTGATCGGGGGGGCCGGGAGACCCAGTACTTC. Looking up the rest from reference TRBV29-1 and TRBJ2-5 gives the full variable domain: SAVISQKPSRDICQRGTSLTIQCQVDSQVTMMFWYRQQPGQSLTLIATANQGSEATYESGFVIDKFPISRPNLTFSTLTVSNMSPEDSSIYLCSVDRGGRETQYFGPGTRLLVL.